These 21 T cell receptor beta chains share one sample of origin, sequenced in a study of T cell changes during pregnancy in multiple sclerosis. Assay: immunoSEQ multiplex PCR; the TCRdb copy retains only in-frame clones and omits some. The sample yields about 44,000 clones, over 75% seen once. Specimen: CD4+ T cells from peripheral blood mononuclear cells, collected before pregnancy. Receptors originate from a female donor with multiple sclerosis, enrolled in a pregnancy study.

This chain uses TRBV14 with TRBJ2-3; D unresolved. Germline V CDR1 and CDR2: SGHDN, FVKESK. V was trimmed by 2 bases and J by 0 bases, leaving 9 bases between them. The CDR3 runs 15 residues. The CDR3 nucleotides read TGTGCCAGCAGCCAACAGTTATCTAGCACAGATACGCAGTATTTT. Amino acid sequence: CASSQQLSSTDTQYF.

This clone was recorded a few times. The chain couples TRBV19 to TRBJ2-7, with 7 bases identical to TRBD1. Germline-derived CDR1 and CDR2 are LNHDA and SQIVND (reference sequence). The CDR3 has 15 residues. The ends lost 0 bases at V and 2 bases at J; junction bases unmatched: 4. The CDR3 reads CASSIEYGTAYEQYF. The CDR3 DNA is TGTGCCAGTAGTATAGAGTACGGGACAGCCTACGAGCAGTACTTC. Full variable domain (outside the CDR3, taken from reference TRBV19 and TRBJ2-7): DGGITQSPKYLFRKEGQNVTLSCEQNLNHDAMYWYRQDPGQGLRLIYYSQIVNDFQKGDIAEGYSVSREKKESFPLTVTSAQKNPTAFYLCASSIEYGTAYEQYFGPGTRLTVT.

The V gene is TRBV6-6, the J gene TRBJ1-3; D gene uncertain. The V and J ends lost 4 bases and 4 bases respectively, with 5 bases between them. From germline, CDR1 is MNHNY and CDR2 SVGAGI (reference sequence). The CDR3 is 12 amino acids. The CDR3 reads CASSSTGNTIYF. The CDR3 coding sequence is TGTGCCAGCAGTTCAACAGGAAACACCATATATTTT.

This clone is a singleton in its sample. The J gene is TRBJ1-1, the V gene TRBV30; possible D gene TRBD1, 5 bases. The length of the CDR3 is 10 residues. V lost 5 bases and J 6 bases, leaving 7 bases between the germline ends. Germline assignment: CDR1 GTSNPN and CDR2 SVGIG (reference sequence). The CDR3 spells CAWGAPEAFF. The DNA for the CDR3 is TGTGCCTGGGGGGCCCCTGAAGCTTTCTTT. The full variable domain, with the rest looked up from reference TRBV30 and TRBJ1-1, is SQTIHQWPATLVQPVGSPLSLECTVEGTSNPNLYWYRQAAGRGLQLLFYSVGIGQISSEVPQNLSASRPQDRQFILSSKKLLLSDSGFYLCAWGAPEAFFGQGTRLTVV.

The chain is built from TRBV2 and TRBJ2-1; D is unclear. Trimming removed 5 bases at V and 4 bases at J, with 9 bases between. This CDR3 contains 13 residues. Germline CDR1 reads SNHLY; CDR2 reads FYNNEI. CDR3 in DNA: TGTGCCAGCAGTTTTTACCGGTACAATGAGCAGTTCTTC. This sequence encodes CASSFYRYNEQFF.

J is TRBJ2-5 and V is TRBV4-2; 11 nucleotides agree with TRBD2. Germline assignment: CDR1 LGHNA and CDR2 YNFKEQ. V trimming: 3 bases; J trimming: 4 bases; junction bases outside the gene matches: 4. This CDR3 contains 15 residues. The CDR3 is CASSQASGGRETQYF. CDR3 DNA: TGTGCCAGCAGCCAGGCTAGCGGGGGGAGAGAGACCCAGTACTTC.

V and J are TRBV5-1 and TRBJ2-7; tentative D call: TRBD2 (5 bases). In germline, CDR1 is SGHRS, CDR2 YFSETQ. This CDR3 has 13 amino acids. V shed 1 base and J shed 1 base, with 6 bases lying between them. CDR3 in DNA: TGCGCCAGCAGCTTGCGGGATTCCTACGAGCAGTACTTC. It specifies CASSLRDSYEQYF.

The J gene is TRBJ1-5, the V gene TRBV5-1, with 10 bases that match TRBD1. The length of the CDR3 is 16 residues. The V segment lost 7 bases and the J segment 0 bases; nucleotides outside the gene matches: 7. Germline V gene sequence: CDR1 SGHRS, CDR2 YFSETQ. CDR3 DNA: TGCGCCAGCCCGGGACAGGGGACCTATAGCAATCAGCCCCAGCATTTT. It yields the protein CASPGQGTYSNQPQHF. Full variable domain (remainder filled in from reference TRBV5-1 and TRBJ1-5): KAGVTQTPRYLIKTRGQQVTLSCSPISGHRSVSWYQQTPGQGLQFLFEYFSETQRNKGNFPGRFSGRQFSNSRSEMNVSTLELGDSALYLCASPGQGTYSNQPQHFGDGTRLSIL.

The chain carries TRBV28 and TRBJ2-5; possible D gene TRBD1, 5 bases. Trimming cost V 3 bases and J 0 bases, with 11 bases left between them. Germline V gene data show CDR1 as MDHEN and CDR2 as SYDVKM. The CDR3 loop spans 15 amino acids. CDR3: CASSFLRGNQETQYF. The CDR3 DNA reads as TGTGCCAGCAGTTTCTTAAGGGGCAACCAAGAGACCCAGTACTTC.

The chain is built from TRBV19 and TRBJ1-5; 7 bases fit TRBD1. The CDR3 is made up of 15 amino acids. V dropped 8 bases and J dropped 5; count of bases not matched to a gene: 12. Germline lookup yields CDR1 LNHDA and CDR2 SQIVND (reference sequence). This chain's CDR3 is CASSTGAGGYQPQHF. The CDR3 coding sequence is TGTGCCAGTTCCACCGGGGCAGGGGGGTATCAGCCCCAGCATTTT.

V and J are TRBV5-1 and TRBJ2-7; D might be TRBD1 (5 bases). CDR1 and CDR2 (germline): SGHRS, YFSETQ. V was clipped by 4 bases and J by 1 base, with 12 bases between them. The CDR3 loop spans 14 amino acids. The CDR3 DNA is TGCGCCAGCAGCCTAACGGCAGGGTCCTACGAGCAGTACTTC. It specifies CASSLTAGSYEQYF.

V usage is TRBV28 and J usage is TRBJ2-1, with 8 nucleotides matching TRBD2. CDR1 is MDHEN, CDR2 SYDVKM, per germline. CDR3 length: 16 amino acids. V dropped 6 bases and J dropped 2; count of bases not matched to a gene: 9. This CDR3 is CASSPWRAGAYNEQFF. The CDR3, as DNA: TGTGCCAGCAGCCCATGGCGAGCGGGAGCCTACAATGAGCAGTTCTTC.

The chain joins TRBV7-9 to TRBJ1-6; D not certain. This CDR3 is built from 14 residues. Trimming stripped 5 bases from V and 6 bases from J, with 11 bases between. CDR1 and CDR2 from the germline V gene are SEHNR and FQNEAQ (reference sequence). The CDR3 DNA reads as TGTGCCAGCAGCGCGTTCGGAGGTAATTCACCCCTCCACTTT. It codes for CASSAFGGNSPLHF.

CDR3 nucleotides: TGCGCCAGCAGCCCCGAGGTGTCCGGGGAGCTGTTTTTT. Encoded protein: CASSPEVSGELFF. This chain links TRBV5-1 with TRBJ2-2; D unclear. The V gene lost 4 bases and the J gene lost 6 bases, with 10 bases spanning the gap. The CDR3 contains 13 residues. Germline V CDR1 and CDR2: SGHRS, YFSETQ.

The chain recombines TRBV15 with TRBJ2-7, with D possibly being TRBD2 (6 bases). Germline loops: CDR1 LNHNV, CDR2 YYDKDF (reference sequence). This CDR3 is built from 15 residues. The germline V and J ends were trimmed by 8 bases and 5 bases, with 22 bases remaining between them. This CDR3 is CATRDFGGASDEQYF. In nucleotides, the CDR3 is TGTGCCACCCGGGACTTCGGAGGGGCGAGTGACGAGCAGTACTTC.

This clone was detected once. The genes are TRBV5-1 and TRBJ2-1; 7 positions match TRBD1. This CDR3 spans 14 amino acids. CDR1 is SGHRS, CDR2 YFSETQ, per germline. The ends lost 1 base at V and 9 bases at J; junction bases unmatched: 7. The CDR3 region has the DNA TGCGCCAGCAGCTTGACAGGGGAAATGGGTGAGCAGTTCTTC. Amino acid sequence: CASSLTGEMGEQFF.

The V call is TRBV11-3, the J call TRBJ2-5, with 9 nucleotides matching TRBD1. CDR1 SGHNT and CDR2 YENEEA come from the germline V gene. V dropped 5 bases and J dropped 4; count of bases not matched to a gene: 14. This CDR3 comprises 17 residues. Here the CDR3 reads CASSPLSGTGRVETQYF. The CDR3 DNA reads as TGTGCCAGCAGCCCGCTCTCCGGGACAGGGCGCGTAGAGACCCAGTACTTC.

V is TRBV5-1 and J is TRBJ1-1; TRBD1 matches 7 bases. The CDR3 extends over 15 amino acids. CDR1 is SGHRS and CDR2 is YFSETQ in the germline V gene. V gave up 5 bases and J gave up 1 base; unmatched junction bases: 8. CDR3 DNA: TGCGCCAGCAGACAGGGGCGGCTGGAGAACACTGAAGCTTTCTTT. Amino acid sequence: CASRQGRLENTEAFF. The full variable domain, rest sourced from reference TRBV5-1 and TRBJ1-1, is KAGVTQTPRYLIKTRGQQVTLSCSPISGHRSVSWYQQTPGQGLQFLFEYFSETQRNKGNFPGRFSGRQFSNSRSEMNVSTLELGDSALYLCASRQGRLENTEAFFGQGTRLTVV.

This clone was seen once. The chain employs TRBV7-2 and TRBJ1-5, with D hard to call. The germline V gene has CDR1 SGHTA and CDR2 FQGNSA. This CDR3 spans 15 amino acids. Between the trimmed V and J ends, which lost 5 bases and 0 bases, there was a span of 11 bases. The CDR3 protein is CASSPWRDSNQPQHF. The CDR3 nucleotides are TGTGCCAGCAGCCCCTGGAGGGATAGCAATCAGCCCCAGCATTTT.

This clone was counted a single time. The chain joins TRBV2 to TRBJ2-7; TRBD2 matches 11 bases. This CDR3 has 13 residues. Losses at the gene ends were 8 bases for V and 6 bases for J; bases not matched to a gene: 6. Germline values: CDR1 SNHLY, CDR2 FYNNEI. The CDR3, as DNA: TGTGCCAGCCATAGCGGGGGGGCTGGCGAGCAGTACTTC. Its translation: CASHSGGAGEQYF. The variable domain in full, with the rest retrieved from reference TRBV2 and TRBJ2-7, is EPEVTQTPSHQVTQMGQEVILRCVPISNHLYFYWYRQILGQKVEFLVSFYNNEISEKSEIFDDQFSVERPDGSNFTLKIRSTKLEDSAMYFCASHSGGAGEQYFGPGTRLTVT.

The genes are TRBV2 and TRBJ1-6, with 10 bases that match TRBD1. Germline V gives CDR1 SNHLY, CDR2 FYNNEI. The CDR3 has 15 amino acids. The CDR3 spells CATKARTGGDSPLHF. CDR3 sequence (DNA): TGTGCTACAAAAGCCCGGACAGGGGGGGATTCACCCCTCCACTTT.